This T cell receptor (beta chain) came from a study of blood T cells in healthy people across ages. Germline loops: CDR1 SGDLS, CDR2 YYNGEE. Germline trimming cut 7 bases from V and 2 bases from J; bases unmatched to any gene: 9. The CDR3 totals 15 residues. In its sample, this clonotype was seen many times. The antigen remains undetermined. Alongside a J-beta primer mix, a sample-barcoded 5' primer served in a second PCR lasting roughly 7 to 11 cycles. TCRdb processed the 5' RACE reads anew with MiXCR; each CDR3 protein has one entry. The table lists 590,000 or so distinct CDR3 sequences, less than 35% of them singletons, with more than 15% in the top ten. Findings and limits, study-wide: Long-lived and aged donors differed, with more naive CD4+ cells and higher diversity in the long-lived.

The sequenced material came from blood. The sequence was collected from a woman at least 80 years old in good health. The V and J genes are TRBV9 and TRBJ2-7; 10 bases are a match to TRBD1. CDR3 bases: TGTGCCAGCTCACCAGGACAGGGGGTGACCTACGAGCAGTACTTC. Protein: CASSPGQGVTYEQYF.